This is a list of T cell receptor beta chains from one sample in a study of identical twins. MiXCR, applied by TCRdb to the 5' RACE reads, yields one record per CDR3 protein. The sample lists 400,000 to 550,000 distinct CDR3 sequences, 22% occurring once. These same data were also listed under a study on T cells expressing NK-cell markers.

Specimen: CD4+ T cells sorted from blood. Source of these receptors: a woman in her late teens or twenties in good health. Both conserved end residues are part of each CDR3. D genes are given only for firm matches. Where a row states a size, it is once, few, many or the class of an expanded clone; other rows omit it.

j_call clone_size d_call v_call cdr3_nt cdr3_aa
TRBJ1-6 many TRBD1 TRBV12-3/TRBV12-4 TGTGCCAGCAGATCGACAGGGGGTTATTCACCCCTCCACTTT CASRSTGGYSPLHF
TRBJ1-1 NA NA TRBV3-1 TGTGCCAGCAGCCAAGACTTCAGGAGGGCTGAAGCTTTCTTT CASSQDFRRAEAFF
TRBJ1-2 NA NA TRBV4-3 TGCGCCAGCAGCCAAGATGATACGAGAGGGAGGTTGGATGGCTACACCTTC CASSQDDTRGRLDGYTF
TRBJ1-1 few NA TRBV6-1 TGTGCCAGCACCTTCGCGACGAGGACTGAAGCTTTCTTT CASTFATRTEAFF
TRBJ2-5 many NA TRBV7-2 TGTGCCAGCAGCCCCCTAGCCTTATTGGGGGAGACCCAGTACTTC CASSPLALLGETQYF
TRBJ1-1 NA TRBD1 TRBV18 TGTGCCAGCTCCGAATTCAGGCAGGGGGCTATAGGCACTGAAGCTTTCTTT CASSEFRQGAIGTEAFF
TRBJ2-2 NA TRBD1 TRBV6-1 TGTGCCAGCAGTAGGCGACAGGGGAACACCGGGGAGCTGTTTTTT CASSRRQGNTGELFF
TRBJ2-7 NA TRBD1 TRBV7-9 TGTGCCAGCAGCACCGGACAGGGTTTCGAAGAGCAGTACTTC CASSTGQGFEEQYF
TRBJ2-7 NA TRBD1 TRBV5-1 TGCGCCAGCAGCTCCTGGACAGGTACCTACGAGCAGTACTTC CASSSWTGTYEQYF
TRBJ2-7 few TRBD1 TRBV5-1 TGCGCCAGCAGAAACTCGGGACAGGACTACGAGCAGTACTTC CASRNSGQDYEQYF
TRBJ2-3 few NA TRBV20-1 TGCAGTCCAAGTAGCGGCACAGATACGCAGTATTTT CSPSSGTDTQYF
TRBJ2-1 few TRBD2 TRBV11-2 TGTGCCAGCAGCCACGGACTAGCGGGAGTTCCCCTTTACAATGAGCAGTTCTTC CASSHGLAGVPLYNEQFF
TRBJ1-1 NA NA TRBV7-2 TGTGCCAGCAGCTTAGAGGGCCTGGGATCCGGCACTGAAGCTTTCTTT CASSLEGLGSGTEAFF
TRBJ2-2 NA NA TRBV12-3/TRBV12-4 TGTGCCAGCGGGGGACTGCACACCGGGGAGCTGTTTTTT CASGGLHTGELFF
TRBJ2-3 NA NA TRBV3-1 TGTGCCAGCAGCCACCTTAGCGGAGCAGATACGCAGTATTTT CASSHLSGADTQYF
TRBJ2-3 few TRBD2 TRBV7-2 TGTGCCAGCACCGGCCAGGGACTAGCGGCAGATACGCAGTATTTT CASTGQGLAADTQYF
TRBJ2-7 many NA TRBV5-1 TGCGCCAGCAGCCCCGCCTCAGGGTGGTACGAGCAGTACTTC CASSPASGWYEQYF
TRBJ2-3 NA TRBD2 TRBV7-2 TGTGCCAGCAGCAAGTCACTAGCGACCACCACAGATACGCAGTATTTT CASSKSLATTTDTQYF
TRBJ1-2 NA NA TRBV5-1 TGCGCCAGCAGCTTGGGTGGGACGGCTCTTGGCTACACCTTC CASSLGGTALGYTF
TRBJ2-3 few NA TRBV5-1 TGCGCCAGCAAACTGGCAGCCATCACAGATACGCAGTATTTT CASKLAAITDTQYF
TRBJ2-3 few NA TRBV20-1 TGCAGTGCTAGAGATGGGAGGGGGGCGAGGGATACGCAGTATTTT CSARDGRGARDTQYF
TRBJ2-1 NA NA TRBV20-1 TGCAGTGCTCTCAAACGGGGACATTACAATGAGCAGTTCTTC CSALKRGHYNEQFF
TRBJ1-5 NA TRBD1 TRBV6-1 TGTGCCAGCAGTGACAGGGGGCGGTTGAAGGGTCAGCCCCAGCATTTT CASSDRGRLKGQPQHF
TRBJ2-3 NA TRBD2 TRBV6-5 TGTGCCAGCAGTTACCGAAATCGCGGGAGGAGGACAGATACGCAGTATTTT CASSYRNRGRRTDTQYF
TRBJ1-4 few TRBD1 TRBV12-3/TRBV12-4 TGTGCCAGCAGTCTGACAGGGGATAATGAAAAACTGTTTTTT CASSLTGDNEKLFF
TRBJ2-7 NA NA TRBV20-1 TGCAGTGCTAGTGGGCAGACTATAGCGGGACAGGCCTACGAGCAGTACTTC CSASGQTIAGQAYEQYF
TRBJ1-1 few NA TRBV5-1 TGCGCCAGCAGCTTCAGTCTACAGGGCCGGAACACTGAAGCTTTCTTT CASSFSLQGRNTEAFF
TRBJ2-1 few TRBD2 TRBV12-3/TRBV12-4 TGTGCCAGCAGTTTTAAGGGCGGGGGGATCAATGAGCAGTTCTTC CASSFKGGGINEQFF
TRBJ2-5 NA TRBD2 TRBV7-7 TGTGCCAGCAGCTTAGCGGGAGGGGCCGGGACCCAGTACTTC CASSLAGGAGTQYF
TRBJ2-5 NA NA TRBV11-2 TGTGCCAGCAGCTTATCGGTCGCGCGGGGCCAAGAGACCCAGTACTTC CASSLSVARGQETQYF
TRBJ2-7 few NA TRBV24-1 TGTGCCACCAGTGTTCCATTACTGGATTCCTACGAGCAGTACTTC CATSVPLLDSYEQYF
TRBJ1-5 few NA TRBV15 TGTGCCACCAGCAGGCGACGGAGCAATCAGCCCCAGCATTTT CATSRRRSNQPQHF
TRBJ1-2 few NA TRBV7-7 TGTGCCAGCAGCCCGGTAGCTAACTATGGCTACACCTTC CASSPVANYGYTF
TRBJ1-2 few NA TRBV29-1 TGCAGCGCAGAGAGGTATGGGGACGGCTACACCTTC CSAERYGDGYTF
TRBJ1-1 NA NA TRBV7-2 TGTGCCAGCAGCTTAGCGGGAGCGAACACTGAAGCTTTCTTT CASSLAGANTEAFF
TRBJ1-1 few NA TRBV5-6 TGTGCCAGCAGCCCTCGGACCCCGAACACTGAAGCTTTCTTT CASSPRTPNTEAFF
TRBJ2-5 few NA TRBV6-1 TGTGCCAGCAGCGGAGTCAGGGGGGTCGACCAAGAGACCCAGTACTTC CASSGVRGVDQETQYF
TRBJ2-1 few TRBD2 TRBV18 TGTGCCAGCTCTCCAACGCCGGGGGGAATAGGTAATGAGCAGTTCTTC CASSPTPGGIGNEQFF
TRBJ2-7 few NA TRBV6-6 TGTGCCAGCAGTTATTGGCCGTACGAGCAGTACTTC CASSYWPYEQYF
TRBJ2-2 NA NA TRBV12-2 TGTGCAAGTCGCTTTCCAGGGATACTACGGGAGCTGTTTTTT CASRFPGILRELFF
TRBJ1-1 many NA TRBV5-1 TGCGCCAGCAGGGAAACAGGAGACACTGAAGCTTTCTTT CASRETGDTEAFF
TRBJ2-2 NA NA TRBV9 TGTGCCAGCAGCGTAGTGTGGCCCCCCACCGGGGAGCTGTTTTTT CASSVVWPPTGELFF
TRBJ2-3 NA NA TRBV9 TGTGCCAGCAGCGAAAGGGTATTAGTCGATACGCAGTATTTT CASSERVLVDTQYF
TRBJ2-2 NA NA TRBV7-2 TGTGCCAGCAGCCGGGGAAAGATTGGGGAGCTGTTTTTT CASSRGKIGELFF
TRBJ1-6 few NA TRBV5-5 TGTGCCAGCAGCACCGACCCTGGCTCACCCCTCCACTTT CASSTDPGSPLHF
TRBJ2-3 NA NA TRBV20-1 TGCAGTGCTAGTTCTGGCGGGGCTAGCACAGATACGCAGTATTTT CSASSGGASTDTQYF
TRBJ2-5 few NA TRBV5-1 TGCGCCAGCAGCTTGGCGCAAACTTCCCTAAAAGAGACCCAGTACTTC CASSLAQTSLKETQYF
TRBJ1-2 few NA TRBV5-1 TGCGCCAGCAGGTCGGATTGGGCGTTGAATCATGGCTACACCTTC CASRSDWALNHGYTF
TRBJ1-1 NA NA TRBV25-1 TGTGCCAGCAGTCGCCAGGGGTCCGCTTTCTTT CASSRQGSAFF
TRBJ2-4 few NA TRBV7-9 TGTGCCAGCAGTGAGACTAGGCTAGCCAAAAACATTCAGTACTTC CASSETRLAKNIQYF
TRBJ1-4 few NA TRBV2 TGTGCCAGCAGTAACGGTGGATCGGGCGAAAAACTGTTTTTT CASSNGGSGEKLFF
TRBJ1-2 many TRBD1 TRBV20-1 TGCAGTGCTAGAGCCCCAGGGGGGTCTAACTATGGCTACACCTTC CSARAPGGSNYGYTF